One and the same sample provided the 22 T cell receptor beta chains below, sequenced in a study of cytomegalovirus exposure and HLA in healthy donors. PCR involved 60 Vbeta and 13 Jbeta primers. TCRdb keeps only in-frame clones here, not all; method: immunoSEQ multiplex PCR. The sample yields around 190,000 clones, around 83% seen once. Source material: PBMCs. All receptors come from a man aged 40-49 years in good health and CMV-seropositive.

This clone was seen only once. The chain combines TRBV5-8 with TRBJ1-1; D ambiguous. The CDR3 runs to 15 residues. V was shortened by 1 base and J by 0 bases, with 10 bases between the two germline ends. The germline gives CDR1 SGHTS, CDR2 YDEGEE. CDR3 nucleotides: TGTGCCAGCAGCTTGAGAAACTTCCTGAACACTGAAGCTTTCTTT. Translation: CASSLRNFLNTEAFF.

This chain connects TRBV28 to TRBJ2-7; D possibly corresponds to TRBD2 (6 bases). Trimming removed 2 bases at V and 1 base at J, with 9 bases between. The germline gives CDR1 MDHEN, CDR2 SYDVKM. The CDR3 loop spans 14 amino acids. The DNA for the CDR3 is TGTGCCAGCAGTTTAACGGGAGAGTCCTACGAGCAGTACTTC. It yields the protein CASSLTGESYEQYF.

The CDR3 sequence: CASSYVTVNEKLFF. The CDR3 DNA is TGTGCCAGCAGTTACGTGACAGTGAATGAAAAACTGTTTTTT. The V call is TRBV6-6, the J call TRBJ1-4; TRBD1 is a possible D gene (5 bases). Trimming took off 2 bases at V and 5 bases at J, with 9 bases between the two ends. This CDR3 is built from 14 residues. The germline CDR1 and CDR2 sequences are MNHNY and SVGAGI (reference sequence).

V is TRBV28 and J is TRBJ1-3; D not certain. Per the germline V gene, CDR1 is MDHEN and CDR2 is SYDVKM. This CDR3 spans 14 amino acids. The V gene lost 2 bases and the J gene lost 0 bases, with 5 bases spanning the gap. DNA for the CDR3: TGTGCCAGCAGTTTAAGCATCTCTGGAAACACCATATATTTT. Its protein is CASSLSISGNTIYF. The whole variable domain, filled in from reference TRBV28 and TRBJ1-3, reads DVKVTQSSRYLVKRTGEKVFLECVQDMDHENMFWYRQDPGLGLRLIYFSYDVKMKEKGDIPEGYSVSREKKERFSLILESASTNQTSMYLCASSLSISGNTIYFGEGSWLTVV.

This clone was seen only once. This chain links TRBV6-5 with TRBJ1-2; no firm D call. Trimming stripped 0 bases from V and 4 bases from J, with 12 bases between. This CDR3 has 15 amino acids. CDR1 MNHEY and CDR2 SVGAGI come from the germline V gene. CDR3 in DNA: TGTGCCAGCAGTTACTCCCGGGTTCGGGTCTATGGCTACACCTTC. It specifies CASSYSRVRVYGYTF.

The V gene is TRBV6-6, the J gene TRBJ1-2; tentatively, D is TRBD1 (6 bases). CDR1 and CDR2 from the germline V gene are MNHNY and SVGAGI (reference sequence). The CDR3 is 13 amino acids. V was pared by 5 bases and J by 5 bases, with 12 bases between. The CDR3 nucleotides read TGTGCCAGCAGTGACAGGATAGGGTATGGCTACACCTTC. It translates to CASSDRIGYGYTF.

The rearrangement uses TRBV14 and TRBJ2-5; 7 bases are shared with TRBD2. The junction had 7 bases not matched to a gene; V was cut back by 1 base and J by 5 bases. CDR1 SGHDN and CDR2 FVKESK come from the germline V gene. This CDR3 contains 15 residues. This CDR3 reads CASSQVVGGPETQYF. CDR3 nucleotides: TGTGCCAGCAGCCAAGTTGTGGGAGGGCCGGAGACCCAGTACTTC.

A word on this clone: A junction boundary mismatches the germline segment, possibly from a read error. J is TRBJ2-7 and V is TRBV10-2; possibly TRBD1 for D (5 bases). The CDR3 is made up of 14 amino acids. Germline values: CDR1 WSHSY, CDR2 SAAADI. The CDR3 nucleotides read TGCGCCGGCAGTGAATCAGCCAGGGCCTACGAGCAGTACTTC. This gives the protein CAGSESARAYEQYF.

This chain uses TRBV6-4 with TRBJ2-1, with 8 bases aligning to TRBD1. Per germline, CDR1 MRHNA and CDR2 SNTAGT. With V trimmed by 3 bases and J by 13 bases, 8 bases remained unmatched. The CDR3 is 13 residues long. CDR3 sequence: CASSEGRGTGQFF. CDR3 DNA: TGTGCCAGCAGTGAAGGTAGAGGGACAGGACAGTTCTTC.

CDR3 nucleotide sequence: TGCAGCGTGACTCGGGGGGCTTTGGAAAAACTGTTTTTT. It translates to CSVTRGALEKLFF. The genes are TRBV29-1 and TRBJ1-4; D perhaps matches TRBD1 (6 bases). The CDR3 has 13 amino acids. Germline V gene lookup returns CDR1 SQVTM and CDR2 ANQGSEA. Trimming removed 6 bases from V and 8 bases from J, with 16 bases in between.

This clone has more than one count but fewer than ten. V and J are TRBV6-5 and TRBJ2-7; TRBD2 aligns across 12 bases. Trimming at V came to 5 bases and at J to 6 bases, leaving 8 bases not matched to a gene. Germline lookup yields CDR1 MNHEY and CDR2 SVGAGI. The CDR3 contains 15 residues. The CDR3 nucleotides read TGTGCCAGCAGTCTGACTAGCGGGAGTCTGGGCGAGCAGTACTTC. It yields the protein CASSLTSGSLGEQYF.

The chain joins TRBV7-2 to TRBJ2-1, with TRBD2 matching 10 bases. The CDR3 consists of 15 residues. Trimming cost V 1 base and J 7 bases; bases outside gene matches: 4. The V gene's germline CDR1 is SGHTA and CDR2 FQGNSA. In DNA form, the CDR3 reads TGTGCCAGCAGCTTAGTTACTAGCGGGAATAATGAGCAGTTCTTC. As protein: CASSLVTSGNNEQFF.

The J gene is TRBJ1-6, the V gene TRBV25-1; D is possibly TRBD1 (5 bases). Germline V CDR1 and CDR2: MGHDK, SYGVNS. The CDR3 is 15 residues long. The V end lost 0 bases, the J end lost 9 bases, and 12 bases lay between the germline ends. The CDR3 nucleotides are TGTGCCAGCAGTGAATATCAGGGTCTGGGTTCACCCCTCCACTTT. The encoded protein is CASSEYQGLGSPLHF.

V and J are TRBV5-4 and TRBJ2-2; TRBD1 might be the D (5 bases). V lost 8 bases to trimming and J lost 1 base, with 15 bases between them. This CDR3 is 15 amino acids long. Germline assignment: CDR1 SGHNT and CDR2 YYREEE (reference sequence). The CDR3 is CASGPAGRNTGELFF. For the CDR3, the DNA is TGTGCCAGTGGACCGGCAGGGCGGAACACCGGGGAGCTGTTTTTT.

This clone occurred once. V and J are TRBV14 and TRBJ1-5; D is unresolved. The germline V gene has CDR1 SGHDN and CDR2 FVKESK. Trimming removed 3 bases from V and 8 bases from J, with 11 bases in between. The CDR3 consists of 13 residues. The CDR3 reads CASSQCKREPQHF. CDR3 bases: TGTGCCAGCAGCCAGTGCAAACGGGAGCCCCAGCATTTT.

The rearrangement uses TRBV10-3 and TRBJ2-3; no firm D call. Germline V gene sequence: CDR1 ENHRY, CDR2 SYGVKD. This CDR3 is 15 amino acids long. V was cut by 3 bases and J by 1 base, with 11 bases left in between. CDR3 DNA sequence: TGTGCCATCAGTGAACTGGTAGCAGGCACAGATACGCAGTATTTT. This gives the protein CAISELVAGTDTQYF.

The CDR3 loop reads CASRPDSIPNTEAFF. The CDR3 region has the DNA TGTGCCAGCAGGCCGGACAGCATACCGAACACTGAAGCTTTCTTT. J is TRBJ1-1 and V is TRBV6-5; D might be TRBD1 (6 bases). Between the trimmed V and J ends, which lost 6 bases and 1 base, there was a span of 15 bases. The CDR3 is made up of 15 amino acids. Germline loops: CDR1 MNHEY, CDR2 SVGAGI.

The chain links TRBV2 to TRBJ2-5, with D perhaps matching TRBD2 (5 bases). The CDR3 extends over 14 amino acids. Trimming took off 3 bases at V and 2 bases at J, with 10 bases between the two ends. Per germline, CDR1 SNHLY and CDR2 FYNNEI. CDR3 nucleotides: TGTGCCAGCAGTGATAGGACTCGACAAGAGACCCAGTACTTC. Translating gives CASSDRTRQETQYF.

The V call is TRBV30, the J call TRBJ1-1, with D perhaps TRBD1 (6 bases). The CDR3 sequence is 14 residues long. Germline V lookup: CDR1 GTSNPN, CDR2 SVGIG (reference sequence). Trimming took off 3 bases at V and 5 bases at J, with 16 bases between the two ends. The CDR3 is CAWRNWGRGTEAFF. CDR3 DNA sequence: TGTGCCTGGAGGAACTGGGGGCGAGGGACTGAAGCTTTCTTT.

The rearrangement links TRBV28 to TRBJ2-1, with 8 bases matching TRBD2. Trimming took 7 bases from V and 5 from J; bases not matched to a gene: 7. Germline CDR1 and CDR2: MDHEN and SYDVKM. The CDR3 length is 14 residues. Written as DNA, the CDR3 is TGTGCCAGCACAAGCGGGAGCTCTAACAATGAGCAGTTCTTC. As protein: CASTSGSSNNEQFF.

V usage is TRBV2 and J usage is TRBJ2-7, with 7 bases lining up with TRBD2. The CDR3 covers 12 residues. Trimming took 8 bases from V and 2 from J; bases not matched to a gene: 3. Germline V lookup: CDR1 SNHLY, CDR2 FYNNEI. CDR3 sequence: CASWDYAYEQYF. In nucleotides, the CDR3 is TGTGCCAGCTGGGACTATGCCTACGAGCAGTACTTC.

V and J are TRBV18 and TRBJ1-4; a weak D match, TRBD1 (5 bases). CDR1 is KGHSH and CDR2 is LQKENI in the germline V gene. This CDR3 is 15 amino acids long. V was shortened by 6 bases and J by 0 bases, with 11 bases between the two germline ends. This CDR3 is CASSPQGATNEKLFF. The CDR3 DNA follows: TGTGCCAGCTCCCCCCAGGGCGCAACTAATGAAAAACTGTTTTTT. The full variable domain, with the rest looked up from reference TRBV18 and TRBJ1-4, is NAGVMQNPRHLVRRRGQEARLRCSPMKGHSHVYWYRQLPEEGLKFMVYLQKENIIDESGMPKERFSAEFPKEGPSILRIQQVVRGDSAAYFCASSPQGATNEKLFFGSGTQLSVL.